The sequence of this TCR beta chain was determined in a study of shared clonotypes between healthy human individuals (TCRdb year 2020). Regarding the complete study: A couple of women and a few men aged 18 to 49 years were included in the cohort. Per donor, three plates each were used for CD4 naive and CD4 memory, two for CD8 naive, and one for CD8 memory. Blood TCR repertoires of a handful of healthy adults were deeply sequenced to estimate repertoire size and the extent of clonotype sharing between individuals. Libraries were prepared and TCR repertoires were sequenced by different laboratories using diverse techniques, in order to increase sequencing depth and limit assay-specific biases. Each donor's leukapheresis produced roughly between roughly 0.9 and 8.9 billion PBMCs. Paper-wide results and their limitations: The genetic and exposure-history diversity represented was limited by the small number of donors. Sharing across a few donors was observed for around 5% of naive CD4, about 4% of naive CD8, 2% to 2.5% of memory CD4, and roughly 0.43% of memory CD8 clonotypes. Higher generation probabilities were observed for clonotypes shared by all four sorted-subset donors than for non-shared clonotypes. Only blood was sampled, and tissue TCR repertoires likely differ from those in blood. Naive subsets generally had larger estimated clonotype richness than memory subsets did. Rarefaction of sorted-subset datasets indicated incomplete sequencing despite the large sequencing depth. Pairwise subsampling indicated that sequencing depth was expected to affect the degree of clonotype sharing among donors.

As concerns this clone: There is no known antigen for this receptor. The input lacks base qualities; no much larger clone sits a single base away.

Using the deep immunoSEQ assay, TCR CDR3 regions were amplified from genomic DNA by multiplex PCR. Extracted genomic DNA from each cell subset was distributed evenly across all wells of several immunoSEQ 96-well plates, and each plate was treated as a replicate. Each replicate PCR for sorted subsets received approximately 200 ng genomic DNA, equal to some 32,000 T cell genomes. Purified libraries were quantified with a Qubit 3.0 fluorometer, sized on a Bioanalyzer 2100, and re-quantified with the KAPA Library Quantification kit. Every immunoSEQ 96-well plate was sequenced on a separate single-read 150-cycle Illumina NextSeq 550 flow cell. In the authors' own workflow: The immunoSEQ output contained only junctional sequences without quality scores, so filtering could not match that applied to full-length reads. To assign V/J genes and CDR3, sequences were annotated against IMGT germline references using PyIR, a Python wrapper for IgBLAST v1.9. Any read was removed if the V/J assignment was weak (E-value above 1e-6), the CDR3 was missing, or the read contained stop codons, out-of-frame junctions, or ambiguous translated residues. V3J clonotypes were defined by identical inferred V gene, J gene, and CDR3 amino acid sequence. The percentage overlap between two repertoires was calculated by dividing the number of shared unique clonotypes by the size of the smaller repertoire. RTK rarefaction, the Chao1 estimator, and Recon v2.1 estimates of unobserved clonotypes were used to assess repertoire richness. OLGA was used to compute generation probabilities for all TCRbeta clonotypes that the gDNA method yielded from a few donors. Drawn from immuneACCESS, this table holds only the in-frame rearrangements with V and J called that TCRdb kept. Clones are partly lost; checked studies trace under half to an unresolved V gene and leave the rest unexplained. That table supplies the V and J calls and clone size; D and trimming were determined from the DNA. Present in this sample are about 2 million clones, roughly 94% of which were seen just once. The ten largest clones capture less than 1.5% of the sample.

For the CD8 naive samples, CD45RO-negative cells were positively selected for CCR7, yielding a CD45RA+CCR7+ population from which TemRA cells were excluded. The donors were healthy, HIV-negative adults who had no recently reported acute infections or vaccinations. Only Caucasian adults living in Nashville, Tennessee, USA were represented among the donors. Blood was obtained by leukapheresis, after which PBMCs were separated by Ficoll-Histopaque density gradient centrifugation and cryopreserved in liquid nitrogen vapor phase. Analytical flow cytometry was used to check the purity and quantity of each magnetically sorted T cell population. Genomic DNA was isolated from every sorted fraction and measured by UV absorbance on a Nanodrop 2000c. The CDR3 runs 13 amino acids, cysteine and phenylalanine included. Just CDR3 DNA is preserved here, 39 bases in frame from base 1. The germline V gene (reference sequence) supplies CDR1 MNHNY and CDR2 SVGAGI.

This chain joins TRBV6-6 to TRBJ2-5; TRBD2 agrees with 7 junctional bases. The DNA end is a closer match to TRBJ2-7, so the J assignment may be wrong. The receptor comes from a man aged 18 to 30 in good health. The sequencing sample was made of naive CD8+ T cells sorted from blood. The intended sense of this specimen's cell subset or site label: CD45RA+CCR7+. The sequence in DNA is TGTGCCAGCAGTTACAGCGGGGACTACGAGCAGTACTTC. Its product reads: CASSYSGDYEQYF.